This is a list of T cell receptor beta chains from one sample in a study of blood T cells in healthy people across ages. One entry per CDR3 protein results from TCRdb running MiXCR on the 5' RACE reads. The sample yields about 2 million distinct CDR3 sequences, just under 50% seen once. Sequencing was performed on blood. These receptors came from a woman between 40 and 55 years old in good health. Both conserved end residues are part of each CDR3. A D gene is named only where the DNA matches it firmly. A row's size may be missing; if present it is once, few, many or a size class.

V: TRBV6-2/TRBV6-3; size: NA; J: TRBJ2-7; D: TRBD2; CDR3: CASSYSFMPSGESYEQYF; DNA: TGTGCCAGCAGTTACTCATTTATGCCTAGCGGGGAATCCTACGAGCAGTACTTC
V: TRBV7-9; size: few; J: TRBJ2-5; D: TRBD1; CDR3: CASSLFTGEETQYF; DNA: TGTGCCAGCAGCTTATTTACAGGGGAAGAGACCCAGTACTTC
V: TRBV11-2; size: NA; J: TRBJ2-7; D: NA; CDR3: CASTEGGAIPYEQYF; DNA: TGTGCCAGCACCGAGGGGGGAGCGATCCCCTACGAGCAGTACTTC
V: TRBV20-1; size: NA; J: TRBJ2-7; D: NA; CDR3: CSAPVSASASYEQYF; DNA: TGCAGTGCGCCCGTATCGGCTAGCGCATCCTACGAGCAGTACTTC
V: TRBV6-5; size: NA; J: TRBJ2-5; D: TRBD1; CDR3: CASLTGGGKTQYF; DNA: TGTGCCAGCCTGACAGGGGGCGGAAAGACCCAGTACTTC
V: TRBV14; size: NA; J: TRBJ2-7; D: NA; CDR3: CASSQWVEGHEQYF; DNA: TGTGCCAGCAGCCAATGGGTCGAGGGCCACGAGCAGTACTTC
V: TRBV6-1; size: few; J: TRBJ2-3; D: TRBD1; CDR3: CASKMTIGQGSSTDTQYF; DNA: TGTGCCAGCAAAATGACGATAGGACAGGGATCTAGCACAGATACGCAGTATTTT
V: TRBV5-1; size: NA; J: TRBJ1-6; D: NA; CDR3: CASSSGDGSSLHF; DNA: TGCGCCAGCAGCTCAGGGGACGGGTCGTCCCTCCACTTT
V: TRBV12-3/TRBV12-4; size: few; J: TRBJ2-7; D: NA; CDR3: CASSLQGDPLSEQYF; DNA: TGTGCCAGCAGTTTACAGGGTGATCCTTTGTCCGAGCAGTACTTC
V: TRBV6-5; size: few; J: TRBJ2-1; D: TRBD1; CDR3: CASSRDRGTNNEQFF; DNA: TGTGCCAGCAGTAGGGACAGGGGCACGAACAATGAGCAGTTCTTC
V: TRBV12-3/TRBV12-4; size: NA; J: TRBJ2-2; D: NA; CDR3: CASSPRLSGSGELFF; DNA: TGTGCCAGCAGTCCCCGTCTATCGGGGTCCGGGGAGCTGTTTTTT
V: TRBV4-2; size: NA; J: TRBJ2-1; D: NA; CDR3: CASSQEDFSSYNEQFF; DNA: TGTGCCAGCAGCCAAGAAGACTTCTCATCCTACAATGAGCAGTTCTTT
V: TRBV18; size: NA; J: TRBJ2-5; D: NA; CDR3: CASSPGTPGETQYF; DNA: TGTGCCAGCTCACCGGGTACCCCCGGGGAGACCCAGTACTTC
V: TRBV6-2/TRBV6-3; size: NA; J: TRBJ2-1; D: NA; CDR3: CASSPGQIWVNEQFF; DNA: TGTGCCAGCAGTCCTGGACAGATATGGGTCAATGAGCAGTTCTTC
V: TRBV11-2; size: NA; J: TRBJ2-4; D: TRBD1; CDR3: CASSLVGTGINIQYF; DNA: TGTGCCAGCAGCTTAGTAGGGACAGGGATCAACATTCAGTACTTC
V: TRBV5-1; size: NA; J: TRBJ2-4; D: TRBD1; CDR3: CASSLGHLGQGADVAKNIQYF; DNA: TGCGCCAGCAGCTTGGGGCACCTGGGACAGGGGGCCGATGTAGCCAAAAACATTCAGTACTTC
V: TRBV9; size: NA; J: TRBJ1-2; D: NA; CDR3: CASSPEPTGHYGYTF; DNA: TGTGCCAGCAGCCCTGAACCGACAGGCCACTATGGCTACACCTTC
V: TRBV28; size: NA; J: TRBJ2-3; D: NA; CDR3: CASRSVPRGQYF; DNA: TGTGCCAGCAGGTCGGTCCCCCGGGGGCAGTATTTT
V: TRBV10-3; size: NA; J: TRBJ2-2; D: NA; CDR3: CAISPTAAGELFF; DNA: TGTGCCATCAGTCCAACGGCAGCCGGGGAGCTGTTTTTT
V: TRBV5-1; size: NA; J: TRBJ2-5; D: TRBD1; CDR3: CASSSNLGTVRDNEQYF; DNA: TGCGCCAGCAGCTCAAACTTGGGGACAGTTAGAGACAATGAGCAGTACTTC
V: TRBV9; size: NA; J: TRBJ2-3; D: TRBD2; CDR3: CASSPHSGGAPDTQYF; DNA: TGTGCCAGCAGCCCTCATAGCGGGGGGGCGCCAGATACGCAGTATTTT
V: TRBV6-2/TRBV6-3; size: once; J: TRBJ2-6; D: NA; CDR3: CASSYRETRSGANVLTF; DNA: TGTGCCAGCAGTTACAGGGAGACAAGGTCTGGGGCCAACGTCCTGACTTTC
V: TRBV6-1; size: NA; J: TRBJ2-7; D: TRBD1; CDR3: CASSGPGQGVYEQYF; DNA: TGTGCCAGCAGTGGACCGGGACAGGGGGTCTACGAGCAGTACTTC
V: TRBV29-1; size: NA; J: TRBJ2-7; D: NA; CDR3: CSVVTSPLYEQYF; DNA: TGCAGCGTCGTGACTAGTCCCCTCTACGAGCAGTACTTC
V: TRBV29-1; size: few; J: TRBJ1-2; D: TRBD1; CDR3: CSVRLGQGTRDYGYTF; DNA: TGCAGCGTGCGCCTGGGACAGGGAACTAGGGACTATGGCTACACCTTC
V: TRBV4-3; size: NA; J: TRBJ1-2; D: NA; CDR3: CASSQDQRQGTLYGYTF; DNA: TGCGCCAGCAGCCAAGATCAGCGGCAGGGGACTTTGTATGGCTACACCTTC
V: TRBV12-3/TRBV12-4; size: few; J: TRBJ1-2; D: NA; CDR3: CASSPGQPLYGYTF; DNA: TGTGCCAGCAGCCCCGGACAGCCCCTCTATGGCTACACCTTC
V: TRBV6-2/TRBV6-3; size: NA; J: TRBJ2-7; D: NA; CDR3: CASRATAGSVYEQYF; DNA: TGTGCCAGCAGAGCCACCGCAGGGTCGGTTTACGAGCAGTACTTC
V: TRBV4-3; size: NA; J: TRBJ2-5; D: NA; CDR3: CASSQTTGLEETQYF; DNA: TGCGCCAGCAGCCAAACCACAGGGCTGGAAGAGACCCAGTACTTC
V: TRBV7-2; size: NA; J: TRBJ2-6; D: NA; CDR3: CASSSNIGANVLTF; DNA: TGTGCCAGCAGCTCAAACATAGGGGCCAACGTCCTGACTTTC
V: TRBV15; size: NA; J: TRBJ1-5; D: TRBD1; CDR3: CATSSGTGQPQHF; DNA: TGTGCCACCAGCAGCGGGACAGGTCAGCCCCAGCATTTT
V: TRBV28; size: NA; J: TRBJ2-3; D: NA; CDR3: CASRDDPDTQYF; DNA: TGTGCCAGCAGAGACGATCCAGATACGCAGTATTTT
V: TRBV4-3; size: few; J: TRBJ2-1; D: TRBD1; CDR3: CASSQDSQGTDEQFF; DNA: TGCGCCAGCAGCCAAGACTCACAGGGGACCGATGAGCAGTTCTTC
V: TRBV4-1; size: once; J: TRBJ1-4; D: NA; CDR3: CASSQDRWEKLFF; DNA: TGCGCCAGCAGCCAAGATAGGTGGGAAAAACTGTTTTTT
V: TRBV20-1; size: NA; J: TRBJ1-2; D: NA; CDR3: CSARDLPDNQEGYTF; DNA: TGCAGTGCTAGAGATTTACCCGATAACCAAGAGGGCTACACCTTC
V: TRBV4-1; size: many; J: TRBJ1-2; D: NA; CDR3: CASSRGSGYTF; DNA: TGCGCCAGCAGCCGGGGGTCTGGCTACACCTTC
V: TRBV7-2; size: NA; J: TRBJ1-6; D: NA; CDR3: CASSSLTERGSPLHF; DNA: TGTGCCAGCAGCTCCTTAACGGAAAGGGGTTCACCCCTCCACTTT
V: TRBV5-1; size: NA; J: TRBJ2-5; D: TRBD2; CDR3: CASSWISGTPSETQYF; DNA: TGCGCCAGCAGCTGGATTAGCGGGACACCGTCAGAGACCCAGTACTTC
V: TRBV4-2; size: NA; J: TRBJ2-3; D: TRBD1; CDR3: CASSPVLRDRGRSPEVDTQYF; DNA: TGTGCCAGCAGCCCAGTGCTCCGGGACAGGGGGCGGTCGCCCGAGGTGGATACGCAGTATTTT
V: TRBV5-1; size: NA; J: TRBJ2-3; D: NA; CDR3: CASSLDSPGSPDTQYF; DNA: TGCGCCAGCAGCTTGGACAGTCCGGGCAGTCCAGATACGCAGTATTTT
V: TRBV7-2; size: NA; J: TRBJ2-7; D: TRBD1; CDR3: CAGTRTGPYEQYF; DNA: TGTGCCGGCACCAGGACAGGGCCATACGAGCAGTACTTC
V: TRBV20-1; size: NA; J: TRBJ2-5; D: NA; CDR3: CSARRLGETQYF; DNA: TGCAGTGCTAGACGGCTGGGGGAGACCCAGTACTTC
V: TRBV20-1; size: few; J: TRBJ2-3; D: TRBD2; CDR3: CSALSSRGGADTQYF; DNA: TGCAGTGCTTTATCTTCCCGGGGGGGCGCAGATACGCAGTATTTT
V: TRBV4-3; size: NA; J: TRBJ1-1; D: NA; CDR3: CASSQDLKRRGFWNTEAFF; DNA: TGCGCCAGCAGCCAAGATCTTAAGCGTAGAGGTTTCTGGAACACTGAAGCTTTCTTT
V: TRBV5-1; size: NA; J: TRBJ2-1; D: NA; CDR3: CASSARSLGVRDEQFF; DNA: TGCGCCAGCAGTGCCCGGTCGTTGGGAGTGAGGGATGAGCAGTTCTTC
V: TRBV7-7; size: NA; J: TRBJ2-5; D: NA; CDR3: CASSRQVTLTQETQYF; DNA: TGTGCTAGCAGCCGACAGGTGACTCTGACCCAAGAGACCCAGTACTTC
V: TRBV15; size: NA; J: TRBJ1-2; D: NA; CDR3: CATRKDGNYGYTF; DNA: TGTGCCACCAGGAAGGACGGAAACTATGGCTACACCTTC
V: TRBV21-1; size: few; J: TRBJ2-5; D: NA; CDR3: CASSKSDEETQYF; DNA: TGTGCCAGCAGCAAGTCAGATGAAGAGACCCAGTACTTC
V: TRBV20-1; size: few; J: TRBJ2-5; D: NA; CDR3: CSADPREGPKTQYF; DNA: TGCAGTGCAGACCCGCGCGAGGGGCCTAAGACCCAGTACTTC
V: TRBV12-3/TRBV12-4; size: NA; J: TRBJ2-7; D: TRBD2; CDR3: CASSPLERGDQQYF; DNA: TGTGCCAGCAGTCCGTTGGAGCGGGGGGACCAACAGTACTTC
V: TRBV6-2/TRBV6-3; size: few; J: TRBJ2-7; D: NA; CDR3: CASRETSYEQYF; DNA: TGTGCCAGCCGGGAAACCTCCTACGAGCAGTACTTC
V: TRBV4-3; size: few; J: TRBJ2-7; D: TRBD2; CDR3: CASSQEPGLDIGQYF; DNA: TGCGCCAGCAGCCAAGAACCGGGACTAGACATCGGGCAGTACTTC